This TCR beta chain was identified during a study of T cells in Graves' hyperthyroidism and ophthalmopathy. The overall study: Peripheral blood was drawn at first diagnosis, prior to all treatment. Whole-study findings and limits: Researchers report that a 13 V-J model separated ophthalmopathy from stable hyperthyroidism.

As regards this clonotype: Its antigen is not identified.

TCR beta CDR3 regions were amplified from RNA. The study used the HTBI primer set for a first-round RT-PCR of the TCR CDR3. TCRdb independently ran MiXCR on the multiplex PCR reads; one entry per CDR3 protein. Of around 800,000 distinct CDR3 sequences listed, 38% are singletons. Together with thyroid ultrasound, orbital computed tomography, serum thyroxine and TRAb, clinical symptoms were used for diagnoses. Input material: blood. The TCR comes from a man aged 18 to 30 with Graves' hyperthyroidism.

The CDR3 loop reads CASTPVAGWNTEAFF. In DNA, the CDR3 is TGTGCCAGCACCCCGGTCGCGGGCTGGAACACTGAAGCTTTCTTT. This chain links TRBV12-3 or TRBV12-4 with TRBJ1-1; no clear D gene. V was pared by 7 bases and J by 1 base, with 16 bases between. The CDR3 is made up of 15 amino acids.